This passage covers 8 T cell receptor beta chains from one sample sequenced in a study of blood T cells in healthy people across ages. A sample-barcoded 5' primer and a J-beta primer mix were used in a second PCR of about 7 to 12 cycles. MiXCR, applied by TCRdb to the 5' RACE reads, yields one record per CDR3 protein. The table records about 1.5 million distinct CDR3 sequences, roughly 43% of them present only once. The sample taken for sequencing was blood. These receptors all stem from a woman aged 18-29 years in good health.

V usage is TRBV10-2 and J usage is TRBJ1-2; 8 bases fit TRBD1. The CDR3 covers 17 residues. J gave up 3 bases and V 3 bases, and 12 bases lay outside the gene matches. Germline CDR1 WSHSY, CDR2 SAAADI. In DNA, the CDR3 is TGCGCCAGCAGTGACCCACCGGGACAGGCGTCTTACTATGGCTACACCTTC. Translated: CASSDPPGQASYYGYTF.

The J gene is TRBJ2-5, the V gene TRBV20-1; TRBD1 agrees at 9 bases. There are 11 residues in the CDR3. Germline CDR1 reads DFQATT; CDR2 reads SNEGSKA (reference sequence). The trim removed 6 bases at V and 11 bases at J, leaving 7 bases unmatched. The CDR3 nucleotides read TGCAGTGCGTATACAGGGGGCCCGCAGTACTTC. Amino acid sequence: CSAYTGGPQYF.

J is TRBJ2-6 and V is TRBV21-1. TRBV21-1 is a listed pseudogene. The CDR3 is made up of 17 amino acids. As DNA, the CDR3 is TGTGCCCGGATTTTAGGGGACCCAATCTCTGGGGCCAACGTCCTGACTTTC. Its protein product is CARILGDPISGANVLTF.

This clonotype has just one count. The V call is TRBV7-8, the J call TRBJ2-3; no clear D. This CDR3 has 12 amino acids. The V end was cut by 8 bases, the J end by 5 bases, with 11 bases between. Germline V CDR1 and CDR2: SGHVS, FQNEAQ. CDR3: CASGETRDTQYF. In DNA, the CDR3 is TGTGCCAGCGGTGAAACGAGAGATACGCAGTATTTT.

V and J are TRBV20-1 and TRBJ2-1; D perhaps matches TRBD1 (6 bases). Germline V gene lookup returns CDR1 DFQATT and CDR2 SNEGSKA (reference sequence). V was cut by 2 bases and J by 0 bases, with 8 bases left in between. The CDR3 has 14 amino acids. For the CDR3, the DNA is TGCAGTGCTAGAATAGGGGGCTCCTACAATGAGCAGTTCTTC. It is translated as CSARIGGSYNEQFF.

The chain has TRBV15 and TRBJ2-4; D is unresolved. The J call may be incorrect, as the DNA end agrees better with TRBJ2-7. Per germline, CDR1 LNHNV and CDR2 YYDKDF (reference sequence). The length of the CDR3 is 13 residues. The CDR3 here is CATSRLPFHEQYF. The CDR3 DNA sequence: TGTGCCACCAGCAGACTACCTTTCCACGAGCAGTACTTC.

The J gene is TRBJ2-1, the V gene TRBV5-1, with 8 bases matching TRBD2. The J call may be in error: the DNA end matches TRBJ2-7 better. The CDR3 is made up of 14 amino acids. CDR1 SGHRS and CDR2 YFSETQ come from the germline V gene. The CDR3 spells CASVGSGTYNEQYF. The DNA for the CDR3 is TGCGCCAGCGTGGGTAGCGGGACGTACAATGAGCAGTACTTC.

Only one count was recorded for this clonotype. Its ends do not fully match the called genes, so a read error is possible. The chain has TRBV4-3 and TRBJ1-2; no clear D gene. Germline lookup yields CDR1 LGHNA and CDR2 YSLEER. The CDR3 loop spans 17 amino acids. CDR3 in DNA: TGCGCCAGCGGCCAAGATACGATTGACGGGGCTAACTATGGCTACACCTTC. Translation: CASGQDTIDGANYGYTF.